This T cell receptor beta chain was sequenced for a study of blood T cell repertoires in COVID-19. Study at large: Donors in the United States, Italy and Spain gave samples during acute or convalescent COVID-19.

In the authors' workflow: Counts of nucleated cells, estimated from reference gene primer amplification, were obtained. Sequencing was performed with immunoSEQ multiplex PCR; in TCRdb, only in-frame clones are kept and a portion is missing. V, J and clone size derive from that table, while D and trimming were established from the DNA sequence. The sample includes roughly 15,000 clones, 70% to 90% seen only once; the top ten take roughly 9%. The junction had 7 bases not matched to a gene; V was cut back by 2 bases and J by 0 bases. The V gene's germline CDR1 is SGHDN and CDR2 FVKESK. The CDR3 has 16 amino acids.

The V call is TRBV14, the J call TRBJ2-7, with 7 bases aligning to TRBD2. The clonotype comes from a human donor in a cohort sampled during active COVID-19. The sample was peripheral blood. This CDR3 reads CASSQLPGGSSYEQYF. CDR3 in DNA: TGTGCCAGCAGCCAATTGCCCGGGGGGAGCTCCTACGAGCAGTACTTC.